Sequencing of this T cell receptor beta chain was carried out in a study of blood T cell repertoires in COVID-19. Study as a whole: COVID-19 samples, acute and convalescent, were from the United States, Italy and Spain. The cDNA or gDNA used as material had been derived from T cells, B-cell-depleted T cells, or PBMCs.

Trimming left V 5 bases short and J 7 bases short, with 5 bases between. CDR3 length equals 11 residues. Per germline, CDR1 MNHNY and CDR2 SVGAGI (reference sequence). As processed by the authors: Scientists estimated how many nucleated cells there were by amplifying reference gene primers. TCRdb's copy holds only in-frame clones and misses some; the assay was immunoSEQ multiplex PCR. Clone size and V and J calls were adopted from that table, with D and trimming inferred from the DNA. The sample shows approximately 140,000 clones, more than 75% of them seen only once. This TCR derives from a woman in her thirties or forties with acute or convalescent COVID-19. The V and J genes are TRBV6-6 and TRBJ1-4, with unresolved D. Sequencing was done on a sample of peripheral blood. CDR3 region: CASSAREKLFF. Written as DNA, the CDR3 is TGTGCCAGCAGTGCGCGTGAAAAACTGTTTTTT.